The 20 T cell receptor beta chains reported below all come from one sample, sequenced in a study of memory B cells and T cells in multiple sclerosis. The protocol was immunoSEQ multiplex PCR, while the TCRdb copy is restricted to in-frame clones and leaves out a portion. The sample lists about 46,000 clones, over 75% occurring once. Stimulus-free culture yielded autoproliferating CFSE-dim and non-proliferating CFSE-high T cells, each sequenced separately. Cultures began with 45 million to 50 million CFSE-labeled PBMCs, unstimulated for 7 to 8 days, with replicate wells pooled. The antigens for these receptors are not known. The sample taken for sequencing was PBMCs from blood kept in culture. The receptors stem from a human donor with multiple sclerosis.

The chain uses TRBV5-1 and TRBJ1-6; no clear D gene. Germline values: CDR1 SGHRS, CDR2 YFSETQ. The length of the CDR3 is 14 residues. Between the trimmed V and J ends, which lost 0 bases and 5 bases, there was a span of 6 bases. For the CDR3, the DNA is TGCGCCAGCAGCTTGGATAGCCATAATTCACCCCTCCACTTT. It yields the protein CASSLDSHNSPLHF.

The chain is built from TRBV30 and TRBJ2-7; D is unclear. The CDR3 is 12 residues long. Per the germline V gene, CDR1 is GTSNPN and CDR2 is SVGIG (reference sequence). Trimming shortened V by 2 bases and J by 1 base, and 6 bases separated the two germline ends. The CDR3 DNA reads TGTGCCTGGAGTCGAGTTTCCTACGAGCAGTACTTC. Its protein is CAWSRVSYEQYF.

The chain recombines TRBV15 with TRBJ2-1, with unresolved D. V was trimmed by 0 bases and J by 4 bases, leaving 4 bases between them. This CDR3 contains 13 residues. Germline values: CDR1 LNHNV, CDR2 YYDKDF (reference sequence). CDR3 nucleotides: TGTGCCACCAGCAGAGACAGGTACAATGAGCAGTTCTTC. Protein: CATSRDRYNEQFF.

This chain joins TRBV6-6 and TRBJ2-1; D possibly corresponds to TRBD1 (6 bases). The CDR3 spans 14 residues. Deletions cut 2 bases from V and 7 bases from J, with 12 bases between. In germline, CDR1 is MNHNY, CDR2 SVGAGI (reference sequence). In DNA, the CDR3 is TGTGCCAGCAGTTACCACCCAGACAGGAATGAGCAGTTCTTC. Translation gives CASSYHPDRNEQFF.

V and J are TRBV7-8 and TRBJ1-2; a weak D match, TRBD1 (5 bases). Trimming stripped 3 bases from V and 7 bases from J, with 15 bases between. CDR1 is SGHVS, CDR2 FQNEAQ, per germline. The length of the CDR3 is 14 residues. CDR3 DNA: TGTGCCAGCAGCTTGGACGCGGGGGGGTTTGGCTACACCTTC. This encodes CASSLDAGGFGYTF.

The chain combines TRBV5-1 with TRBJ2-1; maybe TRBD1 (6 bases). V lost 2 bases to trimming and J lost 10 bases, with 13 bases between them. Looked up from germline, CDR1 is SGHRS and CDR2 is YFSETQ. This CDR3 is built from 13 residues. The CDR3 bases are TGCGCCAGCAGCTTCCCGGAAGGGACAGAGCAGTTCTTC. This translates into CASSFPEGTEQFF.

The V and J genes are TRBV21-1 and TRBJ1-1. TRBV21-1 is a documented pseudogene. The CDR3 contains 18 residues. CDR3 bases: TGTGCCAGCAGCAAATGGGGAGGGGGCAGAGAACGGAGCACTGAAGCTTTCTTT. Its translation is CASSKWGGGRERSTEAFF.

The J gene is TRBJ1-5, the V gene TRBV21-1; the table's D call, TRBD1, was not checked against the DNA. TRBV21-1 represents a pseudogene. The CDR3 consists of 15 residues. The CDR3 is CASSMTVNSNQPQHF. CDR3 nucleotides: TGTGCCAGCAGCATGACAGTAAATAGCAATCAGCCCCAGCATTTT.

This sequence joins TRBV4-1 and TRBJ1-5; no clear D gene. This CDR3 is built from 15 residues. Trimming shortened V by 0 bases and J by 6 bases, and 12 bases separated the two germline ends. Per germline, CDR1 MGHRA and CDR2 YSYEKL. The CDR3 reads CASSQDFISGQPQHF. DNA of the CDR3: TGCGCCAGCAGCCAAGATTTTATATCAGGTCAGCCCCAGCATTTT.

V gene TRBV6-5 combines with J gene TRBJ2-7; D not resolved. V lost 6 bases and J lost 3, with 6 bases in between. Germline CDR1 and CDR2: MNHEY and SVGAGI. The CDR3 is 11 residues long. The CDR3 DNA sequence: TGTGCCAGCAGACGAAACTACGAGCAGTACTTC. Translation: CASRRNYEQYF.

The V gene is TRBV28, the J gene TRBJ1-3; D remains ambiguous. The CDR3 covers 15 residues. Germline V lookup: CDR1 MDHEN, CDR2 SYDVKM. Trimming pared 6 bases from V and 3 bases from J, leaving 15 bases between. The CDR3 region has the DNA TGTGCCAGCAGGGGCCATCTAACAATTGGAAACACCATATATTTT. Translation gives CASRGHLTIGNTIYF. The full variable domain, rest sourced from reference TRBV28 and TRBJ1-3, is DVKVTQSSRYLVKRTGEKVFLECVQDMDHENMFWYRQDPGLGLRLIYFSYDVKMKEKGDIPEGYSVSREKKERFSLILESASTNQTSMYLCASRGHLTIGNTIYFGEGSWLTVV.

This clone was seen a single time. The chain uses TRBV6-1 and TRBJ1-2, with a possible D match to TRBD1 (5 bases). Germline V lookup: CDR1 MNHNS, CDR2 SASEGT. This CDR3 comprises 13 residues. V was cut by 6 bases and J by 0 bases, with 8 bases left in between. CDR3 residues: CASRAGSNYGYTF. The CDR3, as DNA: TGTGCCAGCAGGGCAGGGTCTAACTATGGCTACACCTTC.

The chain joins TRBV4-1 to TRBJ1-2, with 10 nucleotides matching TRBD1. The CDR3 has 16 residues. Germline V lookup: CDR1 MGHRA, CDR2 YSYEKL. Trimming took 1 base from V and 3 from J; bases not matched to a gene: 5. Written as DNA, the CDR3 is TGCGCCAGCAGCCAAGGGACAGGGGGAAGAGACTATGGCTACACCTTC. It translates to CASSQGTGGRDYGYTF.

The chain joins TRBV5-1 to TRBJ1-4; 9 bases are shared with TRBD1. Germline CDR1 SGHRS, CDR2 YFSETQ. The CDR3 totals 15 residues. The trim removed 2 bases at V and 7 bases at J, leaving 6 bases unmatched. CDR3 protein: CASSFAGTGPEKLFF. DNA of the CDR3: TGCGCCAGCAGCTTCGCCGGGACAGGGCCTGAAAAACTGTTTTTT.

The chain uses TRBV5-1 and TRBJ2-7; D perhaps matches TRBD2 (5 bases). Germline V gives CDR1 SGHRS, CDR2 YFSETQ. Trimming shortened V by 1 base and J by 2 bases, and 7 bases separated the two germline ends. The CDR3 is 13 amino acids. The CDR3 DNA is TGCGCCAGCAGCTTGAGCGGTCCCTACGAGCAGTACTTC. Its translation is CASSLSGPYEQYF.

The CDR3 spells CASSPYREITDTQYF. DNA of the CDR3: TGTGCCAGTTCTCCCTACAGGGAAATAACAGATACGCAGTATTTT. The chain combines TRBV28 with TRBJ2-3; D might be TRBD1 (6 bases). The germline gives CDR1 MDHEN, CDR2 SYDVKM. The germline V and J ends were trimmed by 9 bases and 3 bases, with 19 bases remaining between them. The CDR3 contains 15 residues.

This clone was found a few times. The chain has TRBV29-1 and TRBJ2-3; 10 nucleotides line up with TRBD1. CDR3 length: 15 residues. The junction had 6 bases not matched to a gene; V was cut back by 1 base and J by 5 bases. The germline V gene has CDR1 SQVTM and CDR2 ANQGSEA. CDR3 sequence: CSVEVGQGIGDTQYF. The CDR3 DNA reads TGCAGCGTTGAAGTGGGACAGGGGATCGGAGATACGCAGTATTTT.

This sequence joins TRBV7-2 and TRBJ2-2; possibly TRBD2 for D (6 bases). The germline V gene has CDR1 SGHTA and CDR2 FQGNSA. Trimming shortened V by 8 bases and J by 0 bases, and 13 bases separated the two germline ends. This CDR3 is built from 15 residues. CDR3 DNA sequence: TGTGCCAGCCGCCTGGGACTCTCGAACACCGGGGAGCTGTTTTTT. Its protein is CASRLGLSNTGELFF.

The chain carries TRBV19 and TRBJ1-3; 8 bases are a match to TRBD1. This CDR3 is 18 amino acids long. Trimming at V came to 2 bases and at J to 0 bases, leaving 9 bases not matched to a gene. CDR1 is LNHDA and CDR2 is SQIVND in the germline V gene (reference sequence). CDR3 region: CASSIFLDREVSGNTIYF. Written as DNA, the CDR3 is TGTGCCAGTAGTATATTCCTGGACAGGGAAGTCTCTGGAAACACCATATATTTT. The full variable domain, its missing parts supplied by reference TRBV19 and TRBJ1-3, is DGGITQSPKYLFRKEGQNVTLSCEQNLNHDAMYWYRQDPGQGLRLIYYSQIVNDFQKGDIAEGYSVSREKKESFPLTVTSAQKNPTAFYLCASSIFLDREVSGNTIYFGEGSWLTVV.

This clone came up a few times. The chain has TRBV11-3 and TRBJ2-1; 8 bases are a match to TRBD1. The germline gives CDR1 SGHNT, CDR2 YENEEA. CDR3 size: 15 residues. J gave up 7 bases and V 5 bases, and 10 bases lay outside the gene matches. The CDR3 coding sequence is TGTGCCAGCAGCGCCGGGACAGGAGTGAGGAATGAGCAGTTCTTC. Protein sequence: CASSAGTGVRNEQFF.